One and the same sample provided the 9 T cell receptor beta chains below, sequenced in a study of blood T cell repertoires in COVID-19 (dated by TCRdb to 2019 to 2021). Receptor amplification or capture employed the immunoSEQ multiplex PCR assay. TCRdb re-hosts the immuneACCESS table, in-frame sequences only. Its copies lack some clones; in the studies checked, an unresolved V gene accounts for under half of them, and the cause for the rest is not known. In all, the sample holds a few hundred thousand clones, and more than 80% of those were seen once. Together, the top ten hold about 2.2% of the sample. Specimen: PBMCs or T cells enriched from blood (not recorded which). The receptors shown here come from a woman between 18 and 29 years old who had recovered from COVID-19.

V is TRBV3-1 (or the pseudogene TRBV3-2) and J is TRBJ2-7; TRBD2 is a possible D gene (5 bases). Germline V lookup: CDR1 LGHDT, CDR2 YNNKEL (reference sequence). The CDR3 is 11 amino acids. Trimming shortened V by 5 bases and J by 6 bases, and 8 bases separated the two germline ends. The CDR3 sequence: CASSEGGEQYF. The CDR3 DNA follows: TGTGCCAGCAGCGAGGGTGGCGAGCAGTACTTC.

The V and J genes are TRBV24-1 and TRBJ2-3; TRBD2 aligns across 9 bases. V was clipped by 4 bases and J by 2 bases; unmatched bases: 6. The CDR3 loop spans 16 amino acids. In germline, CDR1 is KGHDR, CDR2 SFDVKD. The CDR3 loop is CATSDAIAGDTDTQYF. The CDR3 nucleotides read TGTGCCACCAGTGACGCTATAGCGGGGGACACAGATACGCAGTATTTT.

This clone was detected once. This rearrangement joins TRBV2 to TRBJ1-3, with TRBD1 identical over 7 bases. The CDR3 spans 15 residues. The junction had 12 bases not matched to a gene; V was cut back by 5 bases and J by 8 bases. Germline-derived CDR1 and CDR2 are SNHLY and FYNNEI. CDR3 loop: CASSYRGNKVYTIYF. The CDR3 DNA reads TGTGCCAGCAGTTACAGGGGAAATAAGGTTTACACCATATATTTT.

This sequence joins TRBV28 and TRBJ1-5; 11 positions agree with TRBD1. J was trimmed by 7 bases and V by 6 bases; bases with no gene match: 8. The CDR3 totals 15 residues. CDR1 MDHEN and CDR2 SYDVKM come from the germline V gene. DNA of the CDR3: TGTGCCAGCAGGGCCGAGGACAGGGGGCCCCAGCCCCAGCATTTT. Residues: CASRAEDRGPQPQHF.

The CDR3 DNA sequence: TGTGCCAGCACCGCTGCTGTCGGTCCTAACTATGGCTACACCTTC. Amino acid sequence: CASTAAVGPNYGYTF. This rearrangement joins TRBV6-5 to TRBJ1-2; D call uncertain. V lost 7 bases to trimming and J lost 0 bases, with 15 bases between them. Germline loops: CDR1 MNHEY, CDR2 SVGAGI. The CDR3 is 15 residues long.

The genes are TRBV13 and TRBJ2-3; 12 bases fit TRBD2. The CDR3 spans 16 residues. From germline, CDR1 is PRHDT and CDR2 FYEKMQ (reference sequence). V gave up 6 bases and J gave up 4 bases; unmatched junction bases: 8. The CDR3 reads CASRSASGGAADTQYF. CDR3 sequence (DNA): TGTGCCAGCAGATCCGCTAGCGGGGGGGCGGCAGATACGCAGTATTTT.

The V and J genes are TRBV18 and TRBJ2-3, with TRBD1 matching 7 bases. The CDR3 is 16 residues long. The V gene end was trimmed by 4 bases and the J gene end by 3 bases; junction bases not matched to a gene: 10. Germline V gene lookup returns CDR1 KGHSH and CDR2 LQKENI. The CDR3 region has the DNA TGTGCCAGCTCACTTAACAGGGGAATGAGGACAGATACGCAGTATTTT. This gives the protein CASSLNRGMRTDTQYF.

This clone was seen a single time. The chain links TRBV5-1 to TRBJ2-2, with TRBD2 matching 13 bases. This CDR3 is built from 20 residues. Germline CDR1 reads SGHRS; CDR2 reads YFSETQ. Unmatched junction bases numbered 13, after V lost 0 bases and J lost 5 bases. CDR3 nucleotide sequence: TGCGCCAGCAGCTTGGGCCCACTTCCGGGACTAGCGGGGTATACCGGGGAGCTGTTTTTT. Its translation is CASSLGPLPGLAGYTGELFF.

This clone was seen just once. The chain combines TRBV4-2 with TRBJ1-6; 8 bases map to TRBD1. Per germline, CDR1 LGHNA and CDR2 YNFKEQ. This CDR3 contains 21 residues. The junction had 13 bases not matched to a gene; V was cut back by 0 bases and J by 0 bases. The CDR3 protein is CASSQDKTWQGASSYNSPLHF. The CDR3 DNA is TGTGCCAGCAGCCAAGATAAGACGTGGCAGGGGGCGAGCTCCTATAATTCACCCCTCCACTTT.